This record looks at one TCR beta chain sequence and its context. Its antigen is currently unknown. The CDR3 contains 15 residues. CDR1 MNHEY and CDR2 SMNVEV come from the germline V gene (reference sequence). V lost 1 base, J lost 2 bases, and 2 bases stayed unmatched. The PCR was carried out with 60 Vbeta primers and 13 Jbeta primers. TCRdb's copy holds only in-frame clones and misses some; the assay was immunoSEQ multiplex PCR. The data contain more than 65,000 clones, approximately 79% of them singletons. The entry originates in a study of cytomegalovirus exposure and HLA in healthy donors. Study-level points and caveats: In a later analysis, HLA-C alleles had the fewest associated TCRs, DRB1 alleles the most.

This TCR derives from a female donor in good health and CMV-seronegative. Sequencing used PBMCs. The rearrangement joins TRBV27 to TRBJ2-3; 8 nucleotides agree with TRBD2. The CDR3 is CASSLYSGITDTQYF. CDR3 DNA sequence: TGTGCCAGCAGTTTATATAGCGGGATCACAGATACGCAGTATTTT.